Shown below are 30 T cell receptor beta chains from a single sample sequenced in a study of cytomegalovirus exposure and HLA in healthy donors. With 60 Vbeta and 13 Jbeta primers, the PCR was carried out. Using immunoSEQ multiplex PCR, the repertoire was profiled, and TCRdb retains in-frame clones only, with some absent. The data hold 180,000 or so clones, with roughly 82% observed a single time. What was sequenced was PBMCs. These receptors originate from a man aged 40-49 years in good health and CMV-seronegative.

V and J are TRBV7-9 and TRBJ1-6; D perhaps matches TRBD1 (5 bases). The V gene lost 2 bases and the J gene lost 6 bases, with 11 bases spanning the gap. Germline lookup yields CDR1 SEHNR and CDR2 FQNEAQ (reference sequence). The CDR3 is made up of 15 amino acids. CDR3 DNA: TGTGCCAGCAGCTTACTTACAGGCCCTAATTCACCCCTCCACTTT. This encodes CASSLLTGPNSPLHF.

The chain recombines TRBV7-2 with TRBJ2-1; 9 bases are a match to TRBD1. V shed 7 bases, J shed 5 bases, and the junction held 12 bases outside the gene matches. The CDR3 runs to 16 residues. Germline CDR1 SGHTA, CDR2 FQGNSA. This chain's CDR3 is CASTNAGTGNHNEQFF. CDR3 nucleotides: TGTGCCAGCACCAATGCCGGGACAGGGAACCACAATGAGCAGTTCTTC.

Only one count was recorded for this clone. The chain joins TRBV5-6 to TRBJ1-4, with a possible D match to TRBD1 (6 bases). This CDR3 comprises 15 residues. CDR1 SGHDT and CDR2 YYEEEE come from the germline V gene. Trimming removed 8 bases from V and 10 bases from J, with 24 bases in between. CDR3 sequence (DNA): TGTGCCAGTTCCGATCCGGGGGGCACGGGAGGAAAACTGTTTTTT. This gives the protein CASSDPGGTGGKLFF.

The CDR3 reads CASSIQGNTEAFF. In DNA, the CDR3 is TGCGCCAGCAGCATACAGGGGAACACTGAAGCTTTCTTT. V is TRBV4-3 and J is TRBJ1-1, with a tentative D call TRBD1 (6 bases). Germline lookup yields CDR1 LGHNA and CDR2 YSLEER. This CDR3 region has 13 residues. Deletions cut 5 bases from V and 1 base from J, with 8 bases between.

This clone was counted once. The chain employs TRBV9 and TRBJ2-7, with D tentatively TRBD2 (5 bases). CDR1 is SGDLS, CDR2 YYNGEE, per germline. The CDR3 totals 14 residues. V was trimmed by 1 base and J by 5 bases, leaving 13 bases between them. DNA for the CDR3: TGTGCCAGCAGCGTATCACCAGACTACCACGAGCAGTACTTC. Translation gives CASSVSPDYHEQYF.

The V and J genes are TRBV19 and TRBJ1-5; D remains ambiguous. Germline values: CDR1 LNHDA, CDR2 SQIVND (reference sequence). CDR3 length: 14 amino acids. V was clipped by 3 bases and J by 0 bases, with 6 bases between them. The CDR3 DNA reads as TGTGCCAGTAGTATTCCCGGTAGCAATCAGCCCCAGCATTTT. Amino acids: CASSIPGSNQPQHF.

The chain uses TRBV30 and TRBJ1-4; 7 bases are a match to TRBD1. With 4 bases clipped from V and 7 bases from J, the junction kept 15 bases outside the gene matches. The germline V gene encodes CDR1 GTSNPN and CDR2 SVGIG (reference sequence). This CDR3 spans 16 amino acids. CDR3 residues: CAWTSPRQGLSEKLFF. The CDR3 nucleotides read TGTGCCTGGACCTCCCCACGACAGGGACTTTCTGAAAAACTGTTTTTT.

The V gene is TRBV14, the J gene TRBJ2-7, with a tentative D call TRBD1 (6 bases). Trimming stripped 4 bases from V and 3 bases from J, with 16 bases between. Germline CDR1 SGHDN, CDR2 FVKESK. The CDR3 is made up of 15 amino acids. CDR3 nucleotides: TGTGCCAGCAGCCGCCAGGGGCAGGGGTACTACGAGCAGTACTTC. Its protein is CASSRQGQGYYEQYF. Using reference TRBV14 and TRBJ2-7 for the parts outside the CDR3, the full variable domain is EAGVTQFPSHSVIEKGQTVTLRCDPISGHDNLYWYRRVMGKEIKFLLHFVKESKQDESGMPNNRFLAERTGGTYSTLKVQPAELEDSGVYFCASSRQGQGYYEQYFGPGTRLTVT.

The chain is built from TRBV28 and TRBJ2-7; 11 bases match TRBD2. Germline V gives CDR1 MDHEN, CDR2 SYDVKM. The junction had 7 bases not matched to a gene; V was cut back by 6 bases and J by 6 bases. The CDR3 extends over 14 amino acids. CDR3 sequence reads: CASSLLAGGCEQYF. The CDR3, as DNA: TGTGCCAGCAGCCTATTAGCGGGAGGGTGCGAGCAGTACTTC.

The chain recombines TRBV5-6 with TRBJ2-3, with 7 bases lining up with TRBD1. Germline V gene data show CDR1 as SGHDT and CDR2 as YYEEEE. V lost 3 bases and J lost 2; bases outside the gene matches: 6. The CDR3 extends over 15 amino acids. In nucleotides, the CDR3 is TGTGCCAGCAGCTACCGGGACAGTTACACAGATACGCAGTATTTT. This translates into CASSYRDSYTDTQYF.

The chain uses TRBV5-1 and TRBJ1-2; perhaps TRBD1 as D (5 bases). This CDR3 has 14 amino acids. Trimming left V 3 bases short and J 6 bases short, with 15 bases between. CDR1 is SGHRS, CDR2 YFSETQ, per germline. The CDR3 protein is CASSSVGGADGYTF. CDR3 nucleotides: TGCGCCAGCAGCTCGGTTGGAGGGGCCGATGGCTACACCTTC.

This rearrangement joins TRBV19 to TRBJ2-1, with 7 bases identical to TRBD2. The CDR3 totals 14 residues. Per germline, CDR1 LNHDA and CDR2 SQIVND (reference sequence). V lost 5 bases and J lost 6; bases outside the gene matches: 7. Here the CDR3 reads CASSLGPSGNEQFF. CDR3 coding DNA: TGTGCCAGTAGTTTGGGGCCTAGCGGCAATGAGCAGTTCTTC.

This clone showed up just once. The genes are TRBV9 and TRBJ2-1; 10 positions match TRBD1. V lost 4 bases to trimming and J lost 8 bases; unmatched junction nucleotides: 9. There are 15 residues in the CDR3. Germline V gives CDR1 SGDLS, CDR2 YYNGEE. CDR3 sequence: CASSLRQGASDEQFF. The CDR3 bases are TGTGCCAGCAGCCTCCGACAGGGGGCGTCAGATGAGCAGTTCTTC.

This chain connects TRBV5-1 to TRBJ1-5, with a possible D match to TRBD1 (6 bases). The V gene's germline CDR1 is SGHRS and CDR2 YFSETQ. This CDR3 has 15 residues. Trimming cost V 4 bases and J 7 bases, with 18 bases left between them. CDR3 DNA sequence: TGCGCCAGCAGCCTCGGGACAAGTACCGGCCAGCCCCAGCATTTT. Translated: CASSLGTSTGQPQHF.

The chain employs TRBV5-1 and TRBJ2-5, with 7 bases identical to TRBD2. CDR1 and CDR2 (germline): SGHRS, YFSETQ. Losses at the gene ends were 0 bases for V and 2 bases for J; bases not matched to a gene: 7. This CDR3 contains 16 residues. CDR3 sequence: CASSLAGSSGQETQYF. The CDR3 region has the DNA TGCGCCAGCAGCTTGGCCGGCTCTAGCGGACAAGAGACCCAGTACTTC.

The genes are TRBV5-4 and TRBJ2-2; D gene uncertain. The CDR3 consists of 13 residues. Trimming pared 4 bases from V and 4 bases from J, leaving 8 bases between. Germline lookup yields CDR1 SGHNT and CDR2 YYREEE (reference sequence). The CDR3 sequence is CASSLELTGELFF. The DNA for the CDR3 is TGTGCCAGCAGCCTTGAGCTCACCGGGGAGCTGTTTTTT.

In nucleotides, the CDR3 is TGTGCCAGCAGCCCGATCGGGACAGGAAAGAACACTGAAGCTTTCTTT. Translation: CASSPIGTGKNTEAFF. The gene calls are TRBV28 and TRBJ1-1, with 8 bases fitting TRBD1. The CDR3 has 16 amino acids. Germline-derived CDR1 and CDR2 are MDHEN and SYDVKM. Germline trimming cut 6 bases from V and 1 base from J; bases unmatched to any gene: 10.

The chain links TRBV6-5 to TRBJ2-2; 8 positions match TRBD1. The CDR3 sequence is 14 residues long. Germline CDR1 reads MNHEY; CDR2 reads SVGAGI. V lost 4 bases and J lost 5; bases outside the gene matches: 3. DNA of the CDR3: TGTGCCAGCAGTTGGACAGGGAGGACCGGGGAGCTGTTTTTT. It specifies CASSWTGRTGELFF.

CDR3 amino acids: CASGRAADTQYF. CDR3 sequence (DNA): TGTGCCAGCGGTCGTGCGGCGGATACGCAGTATTTT. J is TRBJ2-3 and V is TRBV11-3, with D unclear. Trimming pared 8 bases from V and 6 bases from J, leaving 12 bases between. From germline, CDR1 is SGHNT and CDR2 YENEEA. The CDR3 covers 12 residues. Variable domain in full (rest from reference TRBV11-3 and TRBJ2-3): EAGVVQSPRYKIIEKKQPVAFWCNPISGHNTLYWYLQNLGQGPELLIRYENEEAVDDSQLPKDRFSAERLKGVDSTLKIQPAELGDSAVYLCASGRAADTQYFGPGTRLTVL.

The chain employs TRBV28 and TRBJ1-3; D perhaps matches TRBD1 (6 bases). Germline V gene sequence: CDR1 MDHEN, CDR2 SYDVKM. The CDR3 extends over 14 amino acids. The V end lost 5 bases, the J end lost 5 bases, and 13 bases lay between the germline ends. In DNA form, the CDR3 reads TGTGCCAGCAGTAAACAGGGTGGAAGAAACACCATATATTTT. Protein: CASSKQGGRNTIYF.

CDR3 sequence: CSVDRGQRSEAFF. CDR3 DNA: TGCAGCGTTGATCGAGGACAACGTTCTGAAGCTTTCTTT. The rearrangement uses TRBV29-1 and TRBJ1-1; possibly TRBD1 for D (5 bases). The V gene's germline CDR1 is SQVTM and CDR2 ANQGSEA. The CDR3 covers 13 residues. Trimming removed 3 bases at V and 6 bases at J, with 14 bases between.

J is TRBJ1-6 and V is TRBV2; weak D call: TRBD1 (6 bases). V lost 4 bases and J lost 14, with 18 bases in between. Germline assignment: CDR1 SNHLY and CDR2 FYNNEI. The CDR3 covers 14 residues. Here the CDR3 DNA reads TGTGCCAGCAGTGCCGGACAGACCCTTGTAACCCTCCACTTT. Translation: CASSAGQTLVTLHF. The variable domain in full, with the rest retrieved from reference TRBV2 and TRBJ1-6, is EPEVTQTPSHQVTQMGQEVILRCVPISNHLYFYWYRQILGQKVEFLVSFYNNEISEKSEIFDDQFSVERPDGSNFTLKIRSTKLEDSAMYFCASSAGQTLVTLHFGNGTRLTVT.

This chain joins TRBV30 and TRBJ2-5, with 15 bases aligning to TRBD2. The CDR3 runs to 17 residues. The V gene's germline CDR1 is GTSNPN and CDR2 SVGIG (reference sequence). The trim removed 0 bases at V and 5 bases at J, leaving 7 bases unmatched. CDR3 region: CAWSVVGLAGGRETQYF. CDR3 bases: TGTGCCTGGAGTGTGGTAGGACTAGCGGGGGGGCGCGAGACCCAGTACTTC.

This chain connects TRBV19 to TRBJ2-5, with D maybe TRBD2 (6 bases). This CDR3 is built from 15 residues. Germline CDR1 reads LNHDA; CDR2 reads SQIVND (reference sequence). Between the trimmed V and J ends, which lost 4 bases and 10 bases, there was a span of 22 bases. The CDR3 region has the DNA TGTGCCAGTAGTAGAGGAGGGCCCGAGACGAGGGACCAGTACTTC. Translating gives CASSRGGPETRDQYF.

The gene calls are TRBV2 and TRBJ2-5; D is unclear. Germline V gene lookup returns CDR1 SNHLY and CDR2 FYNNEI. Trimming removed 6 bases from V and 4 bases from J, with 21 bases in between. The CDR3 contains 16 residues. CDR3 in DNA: TGTGCCAGCAGGCCCCAATTTTGGCCAACGGGAGAGACCCAGTACTTC. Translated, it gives CASRPQFWPTGETQYF. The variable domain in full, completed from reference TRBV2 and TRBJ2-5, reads EPEVTQTPSHQVTQMGQEVILRCVPISNHLYFYWYRQILGQKVEFLVSFYNNEISEKSEIFDDQFSVERPDGSNFTLKIRSTKLEDSAMYFCASRPQFWPTGETQYFGPGTRLLVL.

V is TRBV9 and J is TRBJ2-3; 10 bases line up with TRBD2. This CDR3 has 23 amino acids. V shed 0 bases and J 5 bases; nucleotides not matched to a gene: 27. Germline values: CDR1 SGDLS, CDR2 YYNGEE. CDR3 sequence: CASSVEGRLGLAGVLRAEDTQYF. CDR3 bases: TGTGCCAGCAGCGTAGAAGGCCGACTCGGGCTAGCGGGAGTGCTTAGGGCCGAAGATACGCAGTATTTT.

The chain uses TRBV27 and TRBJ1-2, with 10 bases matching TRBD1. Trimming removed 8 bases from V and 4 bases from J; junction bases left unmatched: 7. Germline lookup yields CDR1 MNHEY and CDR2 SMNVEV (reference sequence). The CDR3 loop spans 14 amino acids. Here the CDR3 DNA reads TGTGCCAGCTCGACAGGGGGCGGCAGCTATGGCTACACCTTC. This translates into CASSTGGGSYGYTF.

The CDR3 reads CASSLLHRGLGYTF. The DNA of the CDR3 is TGTGCCAGCAGTTTATTGCACAGGGGGCTAGGCTACACCTTC. The chain couples TRBV28 to TRBJ1-2; 9 bases agree with TRBD1. CDR1 and CDR2 from the germline V gene are MDHEN and SYDVKM. This CDR3 comprises 14 residues. Trimming took 1 base from V and 8 from J; bases not matched to a gene: 5.

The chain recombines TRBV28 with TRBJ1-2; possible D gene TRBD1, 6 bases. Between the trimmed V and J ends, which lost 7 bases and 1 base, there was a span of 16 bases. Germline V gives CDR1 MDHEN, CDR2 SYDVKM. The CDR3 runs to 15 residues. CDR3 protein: CASIWSGGVNYGYTF. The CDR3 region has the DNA TGTGCCAGCATCTGGTCGGGGGGCGTTAACTATGGCTACACCTTC.

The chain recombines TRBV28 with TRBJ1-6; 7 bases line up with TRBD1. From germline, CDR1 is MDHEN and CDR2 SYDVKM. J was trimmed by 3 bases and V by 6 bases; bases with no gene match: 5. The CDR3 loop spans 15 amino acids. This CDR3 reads CASSLTGHYNSPLHF. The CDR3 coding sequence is TGTGCCAGCAGCCTGACAGGGCACTATAATTCACCCCTCCACTTT.